One TCR beta chain is described in this entry. Its specificity is unknown. They ran version v3.0 of the immunoSEQ assay at survey level. Here immunoSEQ multiplex PCR was the method, and the copy in TCRdb shows in-frame clones only, minus some. Here the sample spans about 35,000 clones, 80% to 90% being singletons. The V gene end was trimmed by 0 bases and the J gene end by 5 bases; junction bases not matched to a gene: 7. The CDR3 runs to 15 residues. Germline V gene data show CDR1 as SGHDT and CDR2 as YYEEEE. These data belong to a study of long-term antiretroviral therapy in people with HIV. Study summary: The 2015 immediate-ART recommendation was preceded by the earliest samples by about a decade. General study findings and limits: Post-treatment diversity went higher with ART but stayed below transplant donor controls. Nothing was known about ART adherence, viral resistance or changes in therapy.

The study drew at least one pre-ART and at least two post-ART PBMC samples from every donor. The origin of this receptor is a man aged 18 to 35 with HIV. The rearrangement joins TRBV5-6 to TRBJ2-7; 8 nucleotides line up with TRBD2. Sequencing was performed on unsorted PBMCs, taken 2.2 years after starting antiretroviral therapy. CDR3 DNA: TGTGCCAGCAGCTTGGCCGGGGGGGGAGCTAACGAGCAGTACTTC. This translates into CASSLAGGGANEQYF.